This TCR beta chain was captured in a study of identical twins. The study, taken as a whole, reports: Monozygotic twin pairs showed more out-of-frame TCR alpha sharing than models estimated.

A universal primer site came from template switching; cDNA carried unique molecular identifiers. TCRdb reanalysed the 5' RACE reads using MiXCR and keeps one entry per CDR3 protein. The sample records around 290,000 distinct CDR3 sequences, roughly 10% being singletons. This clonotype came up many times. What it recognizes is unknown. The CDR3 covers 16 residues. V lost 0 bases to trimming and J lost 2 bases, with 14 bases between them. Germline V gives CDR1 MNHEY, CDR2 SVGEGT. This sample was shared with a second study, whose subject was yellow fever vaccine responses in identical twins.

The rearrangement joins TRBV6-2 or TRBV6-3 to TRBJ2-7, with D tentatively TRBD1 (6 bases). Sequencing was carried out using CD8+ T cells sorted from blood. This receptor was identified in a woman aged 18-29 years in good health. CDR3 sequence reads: CASSYSKGGITYEQYF. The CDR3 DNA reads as TGTGCCAGCAGTTACTCGAAAGGGGGAATTACCTACGAGCAGTACTTC.